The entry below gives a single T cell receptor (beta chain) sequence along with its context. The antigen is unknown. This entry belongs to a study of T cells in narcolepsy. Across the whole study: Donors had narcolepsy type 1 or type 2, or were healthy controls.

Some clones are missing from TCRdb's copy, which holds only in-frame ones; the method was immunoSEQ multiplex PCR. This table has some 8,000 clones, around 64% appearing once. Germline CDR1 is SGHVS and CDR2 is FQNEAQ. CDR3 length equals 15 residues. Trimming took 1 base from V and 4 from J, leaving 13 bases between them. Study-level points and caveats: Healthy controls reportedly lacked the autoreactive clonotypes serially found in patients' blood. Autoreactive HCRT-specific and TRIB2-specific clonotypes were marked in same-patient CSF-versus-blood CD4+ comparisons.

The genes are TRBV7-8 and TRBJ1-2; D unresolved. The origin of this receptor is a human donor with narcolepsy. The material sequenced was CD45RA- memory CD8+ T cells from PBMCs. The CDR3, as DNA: TGTGCCAGCAGCTTAGAAGTAGGGCCGCTCTATGGCTACACCTTC. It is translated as CASSLEVGPLYGYTF.